This T cell receptor beta chain was captured by sequencing in a study of T cell changes during pregnancy in multiple sclerosis. Repertoires were generated with immunoSEQ multiplex PCR, while TCRdb's copy carries only in-frame clones and drops some. The sample lists around 88,000 clones, 85% to 95% occurring once. The CDR3 covers 15 residues. Trimming removed 0 bases at V and 4 bases at J, with 10 bases between. The germline V gene encodes CDR1 MGHRA and CDR2 YSYEKL. The chain has TRBV4-1 and TRBJ1-5; D may be TRBD1 (6 bases). The material sequenced was peripheral blood, taken in the first trimester of pregnancy. This receptor was identified in a female donor with multiple sclerosis, enrolled in a pregnancy study. CDR3 sequence reads: CASSQEEQGNQPQHF. CDR3 coding DNA: TGCGCCAGCAGCCAAGAGGAACAGGGTAATCAGCCCCAGCATTTT.